Below are 14 T cell receptor beta chains sequenced from a single sample in a study of shared clonotypes between healthy human individuals. This table comes from immunoSEQ multiplex PCR, and its TCRdb copy is limited to in-frame clones, with some not included. The sample yields 2 million to 3 million clones, around nine tenths seen once. The sequencing input was naive CD4+ T cells sorted from blood. As to subset: CD45RA+ positively selected. These receptors all stem from a young man in good health.

This clone was counted only a few times. Other DNA sequences of this sample code for an identical CDR3. The CDR3 loop reads CASSLPSGEQYF. In DNA form, the CDR3 reads TGCGCCAGCAGCTTGCCCTCAGGCGAGCAGTACTTC. The chain joins TRBV5-1 to TRBJ2-7; D gene uncertain. CDR3 length: 12 residues. The germline V gene has CDR1 SGHRS and CDR2 YFSETQ. Trimming took off 1 base at V and 6 bases at J, with 8 bases between the two ends.

The rearrangement joins TRBV21-1 to TRBJ2-3; the listed D gene, TRBD2, was not tested against the DNA. TRBV21-1 is described as a pseudogene. CDR3 length equals 16 residues. The CDR3 loop is CASSKWGTSGLDTQYF. For the CDR3, the DNA is TGTGCCAGCAGCAAATGGGGGACTAGTGGGTTAGATACGCAGTATTTT.

The chain recombines TRBV27 with TRBJ1-2, with no clear D. Trimming pared 0 bases from V and 3 bases from J, leaving 5 bases between. The germline gives CDR1 MNHEY, CDR2 SMNVEV (reference sequence). CDR3 length equals 13 residues. CDR3 sequence reads: CASSLSVDYGYTF. As DNA, the CDR3 is TGTGCCAGCAGTTTATCAGTTGACTATGGCTACACCTTC.

This clone appeared a few times. The chain carries TRBV9 and TRBJ1-6; D may be TRBD1 (5 bases). The CDR3 covers 14 residues. Between the trimmed V and J ends, which lost 0 bases and 5 bases, there was a span of 6 bases. CDR1 and CDR2 from the germline V gene are SGDLS and YYNGEE. CDR3 region: CASSVGQHNSPLHF. CDR3 sequence (DNA): TGTGCCAGCAGCGTAGGACAGCATAATTCACCCCTCCACTTT.

This clone was seen a single time. The V gene is TRBV9, the J gene TRBJ2-7; 10 nucleotides align to TRBD1. With V trimmed by 3 bases and J by 5 bases, 8 bases remained unmatched. From germline, CDR1 is SGDLS and CDR2 YYNGEE. This CDR3 has 15 residues. For the CDR3, the DNA is TGTGCCAGCAGCGGGGCAGACAGGGGGCGCGACGAGCAGTACTTC. Translated, it gives CASSGADRGRDEQYF. Full variable domain (missing parts from reference TRBV9 and TRBJ2-7): DSGVTQTPKHLITATGQRVTLRCSPRSGDLSVYWYQQSLDQGLQFLIQYYNGEERAKGNILERFSAQQFPDLHSELNLSSLELGDSALYFCASSGADRGRDEQYFGPGTRLTVT.

This clone was observed a single time. The chain combines TRBV11-1 with TRBJ1-2; D ambiguous. CDR3 size: 13 residues. Between the trimmed V and J ends, which lost 1 base and 5 bases, there was a span of 8 bases. The germline V gene has CDR1 SGHAT and CDR2 FQDESV (reference sequence). This chain's CDR3 is CASSLVSGYGYTF. The CDR3 bases are TGTGCCAGCAGCTTAGTATCCGGATATGGCTACACCTTC.

V and J are TRBV28 and TRBJ2-7; possibly TRBD2 for D (6 bases). The CDR3 consists of 16 residues. The germline gives CDR1 MDHEN, CDR2 SYDVKM. Deletions cut 1 base from V and 6 bases from J, with 19 bases between. The CDR3 sequence: CASSLFGTGNTGEQYF. DNA of the CDR3: TGTGCCAGCAGTTTATTTGGGACTGGAAACACCGGCGAGCAGTACTTC.

The chain is built from TRBV27 and TRBJ1-2, with D perhaps TRBD1 (5 bases). CDR1 and CDR2 (germline): MNHEY, SMNVEV (reference sequence). The CDR3 sequence is 15 residues long. The V end lost 2 bases, the J end lost 2 bases, and 12 bases lay between the germline ends. CDR3 protein: CASSLKGRQNYGYTF. CDR3 in DNA: TGTGCCAGCAGTTTAAAGGGCAGACAGAACTATGGCTACACCTTC.

Of note for this clone: Other nucleotide sequences in the sample specify the same CDR3. This rearrangement joins TRBV5-1 to TRBJ1-1; 8 bases agree with TRBD1. The CDR3 loop spans 15 amino acids. Losses at the gene ends were 4 bases for V and 0 bases for J; bases not matched to a gene: 5. Germline values: CDR1 SGHRS, CDR2 YFSETQ. CDR3 region: CASSLGQGVNTEAFF. The CDR3, as DNA: TGCGCCAGCAGCCTAGGACAGGGCGTGAACACTGAAGCTTTCTTT.

As concerns this clone: One end of the junction does not line up with germline, which may come from a read error. This chain connects TRBV27 to TRBJ1-6, with D uncertain. The CDR3 spans 14 residues. The germline gives CDR1 MNHEY, CDR2 SMNVEV (reference sequence). The CDR3 spells CASSFYGSNLPLHF. In DNA form, the CDR3 reads TGTGCCAGCAGTTTTTACGGGTCAAATTTACCCCTCCACTTT.

This clone came up once. This chain joins TRBV6-1 and TRBJ2-5; D possibly corresponds to TRBD2 (6 bases). This CDR3 region has 13 residues. Germline CDR1 MNHNS, CDR2 SASEGT. Between the trimmed V and J ends, which lost 8 bases and 5 bases, there was a span of 15 bases. CDR3 bases: TGTGCCAGCGGATCGGGGGTTGAGGAGACCCAGTACTTC. Translation: CASGSGVEETQYF.

J is TRBJ2-7 and V is TRBV6-1, with unresolved D. From germline, CDR1 is MNHNS and CDR2 SASEGT. The CDR3 length is 15 residues. Trimming removed 6 bases from V and 0 bases from J, with 15 bases in between. CDR3: CASSLGPPASYEQYF. CDR3 sequence (DNA): TGTGCCAGCAGCTTAGGGCCGCCCGCCTCCTACGAGCAGTACTTC.

The V call is TRBV28, the J call TRBJ1-2; no clear D gene. The CDR3 covers 15 residues. The germline V gene has CDR1 MDHEN and CDR2 SYDVKM. V lost 3 bases and J 4 bases, leaving 15 bases between the germline ends. Here the CDR3 DNA reads TGTGCCAGCAGTTTTTGGCAGGCTCGGGGCTATGGCTACACCTTC. Protein product: CASSFWQARGYGYTF.

This clone has just one count. The rearrangement uses TRBV9 and TRBJ1-2; no clear D gene. The germline CDR1 and CDR2 sequences are SGDLS and YYNGEE. V lost 0 bases to trimming and J lost 8 bases, with 17 bases between them. The CDR3 has 15 residues. The CDR3 loop is CASSVVSATGEGYTF. CDR3 DNA: TGTGCCAGCAGCGTAGTGTCTGCGACCGGAGAGGGCTACACCTTC. The full variable domain, completed using reference TRBV9 and TRBJ1-2, is DSGVTQTPKHLITATGQRVTLRCSPRSGDLSVYWYQQSLDQGLQFLIQYYNGEERAKGNILERFSAQQFPDLHSELNLSSLELGDSALYFCASSVVSATGEGYTFGSGTRLTVV.